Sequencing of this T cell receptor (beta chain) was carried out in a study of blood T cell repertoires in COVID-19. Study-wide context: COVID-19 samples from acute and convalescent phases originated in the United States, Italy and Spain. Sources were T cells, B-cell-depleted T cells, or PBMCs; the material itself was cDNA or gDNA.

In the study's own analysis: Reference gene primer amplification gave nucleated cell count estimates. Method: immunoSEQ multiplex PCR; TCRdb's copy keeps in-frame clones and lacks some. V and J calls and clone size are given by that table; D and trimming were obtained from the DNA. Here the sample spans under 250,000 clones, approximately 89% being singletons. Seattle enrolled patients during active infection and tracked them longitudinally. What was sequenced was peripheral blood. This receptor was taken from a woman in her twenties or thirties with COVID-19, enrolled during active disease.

Here the CDR3 DNA reads TGCGCCAGCAGCTTGGTCGGGTATTCACCCCTCCACTTT. This sequence encodes CASSLVGYSPLHF. The V call is TRBV5-1, the J call TRBJ1-6; D is ambiguous. V lost 0 bases and J 8 bases, leaving 6 bases between the germline ends. Germline V gene sequence: CDR1 SGHRS, CDR2 YFSETQ. The CDR3 is 13 amino acids.